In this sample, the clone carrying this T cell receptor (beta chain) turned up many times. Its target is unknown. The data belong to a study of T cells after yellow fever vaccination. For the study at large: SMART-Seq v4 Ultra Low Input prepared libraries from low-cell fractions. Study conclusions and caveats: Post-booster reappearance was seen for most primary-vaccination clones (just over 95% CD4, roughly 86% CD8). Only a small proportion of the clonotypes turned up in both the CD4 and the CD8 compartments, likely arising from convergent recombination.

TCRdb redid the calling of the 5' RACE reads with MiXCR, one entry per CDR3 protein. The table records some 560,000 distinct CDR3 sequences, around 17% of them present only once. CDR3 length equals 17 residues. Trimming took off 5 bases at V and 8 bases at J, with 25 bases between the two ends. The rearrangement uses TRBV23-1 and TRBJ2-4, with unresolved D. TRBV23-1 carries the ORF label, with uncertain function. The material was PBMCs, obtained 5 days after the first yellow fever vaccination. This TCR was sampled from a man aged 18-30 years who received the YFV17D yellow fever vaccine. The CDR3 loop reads CASSIPVWPLPKDIQYF. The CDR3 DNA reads TGCGCCAGCAGTATTCCCGTGTGGCCCTTGCCCAAGGACATTCAGTACTTC.